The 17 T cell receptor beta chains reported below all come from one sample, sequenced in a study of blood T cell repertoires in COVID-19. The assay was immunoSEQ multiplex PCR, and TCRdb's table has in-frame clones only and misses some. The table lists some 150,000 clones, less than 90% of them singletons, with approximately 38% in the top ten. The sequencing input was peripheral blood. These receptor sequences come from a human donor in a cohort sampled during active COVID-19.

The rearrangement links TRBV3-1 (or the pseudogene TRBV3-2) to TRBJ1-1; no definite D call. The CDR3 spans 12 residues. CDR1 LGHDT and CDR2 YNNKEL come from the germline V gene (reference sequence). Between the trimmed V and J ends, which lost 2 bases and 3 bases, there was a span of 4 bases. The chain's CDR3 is CASSQTDTEAFF. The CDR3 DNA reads TGTGCCAGCAGCCAAACGGACACTGAAGCTTTCTTT.

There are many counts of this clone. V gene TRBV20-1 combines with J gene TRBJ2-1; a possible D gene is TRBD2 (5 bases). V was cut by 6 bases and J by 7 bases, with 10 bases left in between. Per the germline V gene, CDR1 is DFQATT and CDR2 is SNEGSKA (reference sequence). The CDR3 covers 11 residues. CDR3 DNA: TGCAGTGCGCTACTAGGGAATGAGCAGTTCTTC. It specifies CSALLGNEQFF.

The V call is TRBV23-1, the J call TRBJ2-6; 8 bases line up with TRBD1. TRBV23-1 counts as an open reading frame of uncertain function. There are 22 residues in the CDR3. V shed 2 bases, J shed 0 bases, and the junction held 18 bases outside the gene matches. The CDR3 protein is CASSQKLGDRPLLSSGANVLTF. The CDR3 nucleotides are TGCGCCAGCAGTCAAAAGTTGGGGGACAGGCCCCTTTTGAGCTCTGGGGCCAACGTCCTGACTTTC.

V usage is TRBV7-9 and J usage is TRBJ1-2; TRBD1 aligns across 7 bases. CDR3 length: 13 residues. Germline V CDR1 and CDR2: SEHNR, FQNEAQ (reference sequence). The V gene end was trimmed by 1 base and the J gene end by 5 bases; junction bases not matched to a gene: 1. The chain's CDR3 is CASSLGGQYGYTF. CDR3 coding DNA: TGTGCCAGCAGCTTAGGGGGACAGTATGGCTACACCTTC.

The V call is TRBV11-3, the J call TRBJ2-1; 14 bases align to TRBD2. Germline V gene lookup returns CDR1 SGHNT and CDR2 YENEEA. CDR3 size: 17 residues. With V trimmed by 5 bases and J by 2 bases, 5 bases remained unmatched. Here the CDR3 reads CASSPGTSGGTYNEQFF. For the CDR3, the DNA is TGTGCCAGCAGCCCCGGGACTAGCGGGGGAACCTACAATGAGCAGTTCTTC.

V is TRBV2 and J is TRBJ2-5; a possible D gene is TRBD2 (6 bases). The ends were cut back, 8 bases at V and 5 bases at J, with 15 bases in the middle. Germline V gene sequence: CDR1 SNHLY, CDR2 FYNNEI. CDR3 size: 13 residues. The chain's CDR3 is CASSSGRGETQYF. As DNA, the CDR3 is TGTGCCAGCTCTTCCGGGAGAGGCGAGACCCAGTACTTC.

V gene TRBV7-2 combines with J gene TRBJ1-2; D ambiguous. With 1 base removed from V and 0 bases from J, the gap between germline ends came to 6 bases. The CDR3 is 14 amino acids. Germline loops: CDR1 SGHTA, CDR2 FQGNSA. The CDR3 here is CASSLGGANYGYTF. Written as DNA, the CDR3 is TGTGCCAGCAGCTTAGGGGGAGCTAACTATGGCTACACCTTC. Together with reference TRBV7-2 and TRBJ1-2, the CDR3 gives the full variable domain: GAGVSQSPSNKVTEKGKDVELRCDPISGHTALYWYRQSLGQGLEFLIYFQGNSAPDKSGLPSDRFSAERTGGSVSTLTIQRTQQEDSAVYLCASSLGGANYGYTFGSGTRLTVV.

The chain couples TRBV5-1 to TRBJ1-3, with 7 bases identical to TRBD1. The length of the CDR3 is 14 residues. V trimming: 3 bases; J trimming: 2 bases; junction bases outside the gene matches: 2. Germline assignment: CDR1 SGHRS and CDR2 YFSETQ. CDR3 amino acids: CASSSTGPGNTIYF. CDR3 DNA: TGCGCCAGCAGCTCGACAGGGCCTGGAAACACCATATATTTT. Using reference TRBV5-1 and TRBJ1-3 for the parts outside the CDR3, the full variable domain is KAGVTQTPRYLIKTRGQQVTLSCSPISGHRSVSWYQQTPGQGLQFLFEYFSETQRNKGNFPGRFSGRQFSNSRSEMNVSTLELGDSALYLCASSSTGPGNTIYFGEGSWLTVV.

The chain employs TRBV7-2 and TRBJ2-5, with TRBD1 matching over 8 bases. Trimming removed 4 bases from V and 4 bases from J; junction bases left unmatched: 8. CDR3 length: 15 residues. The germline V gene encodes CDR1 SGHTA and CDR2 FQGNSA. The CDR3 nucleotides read TGTGCCAGCAGCTCGCGGACAGGGCCGGGAGAGACCCAGTACTTC. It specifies CASSSRTGPGETQYF.

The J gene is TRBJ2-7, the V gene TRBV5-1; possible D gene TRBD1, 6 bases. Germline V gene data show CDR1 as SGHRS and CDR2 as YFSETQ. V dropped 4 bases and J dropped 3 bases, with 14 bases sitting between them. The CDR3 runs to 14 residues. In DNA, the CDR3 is TGCGCCAGCAGCCCTGTGGACAGTTACTACGAGCAGTACTTC. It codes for CASSPVDSYYEQYF.

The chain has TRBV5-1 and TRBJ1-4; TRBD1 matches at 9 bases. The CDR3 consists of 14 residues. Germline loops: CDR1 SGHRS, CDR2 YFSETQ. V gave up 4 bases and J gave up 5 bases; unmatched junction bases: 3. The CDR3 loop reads CASSIDRGNEKLFF. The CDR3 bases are TGCGCCAGCAGCATCGACAGGGGGAATGAAAAACTGTTTTTT.

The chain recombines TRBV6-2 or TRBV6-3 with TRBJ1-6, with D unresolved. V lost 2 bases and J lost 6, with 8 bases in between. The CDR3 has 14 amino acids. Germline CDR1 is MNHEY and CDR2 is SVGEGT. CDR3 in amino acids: CASSYDGPNSPLHF. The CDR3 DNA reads TGTGCCAGCAGTTACGATGGGCCTAATTCACCCCTCCACTTT.

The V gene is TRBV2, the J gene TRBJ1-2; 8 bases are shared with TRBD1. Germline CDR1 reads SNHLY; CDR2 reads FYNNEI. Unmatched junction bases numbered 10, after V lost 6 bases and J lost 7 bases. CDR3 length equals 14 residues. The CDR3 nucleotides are TGTGCCAGCAGGTATTTGACAGGGGCTGGTGGCTACACCTTC. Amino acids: CASRYLTGAGGYTF.

The CDR3 spells CASSELGTRGYTF. The CDR3 DNA reads as TGTGCCAGCAGTGAATTGGGCACTAGAGGCTACACCTTC. The genes are TRBV25-1 and TRBJ1-2, with D hard to call. From germline, CDR1 is MGHDK and CDR2 SYGVNS. Trimming took off 1 base at V and 8 bases at J, with 11 bases between the two ends. The CDR3 totals 13 residues.

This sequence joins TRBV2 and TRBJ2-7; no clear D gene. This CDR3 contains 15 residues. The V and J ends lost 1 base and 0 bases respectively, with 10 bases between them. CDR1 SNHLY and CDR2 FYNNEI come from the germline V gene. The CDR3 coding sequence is TGTGCCAGCAGTGAAGGTTCCGGGTTCTCCTACGAGCAGTACTTC. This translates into CASSEGSGFSYEQYF.

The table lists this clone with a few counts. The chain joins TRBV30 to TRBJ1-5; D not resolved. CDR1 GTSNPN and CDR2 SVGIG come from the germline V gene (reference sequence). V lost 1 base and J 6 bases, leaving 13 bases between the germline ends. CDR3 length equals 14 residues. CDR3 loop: CAWSDQAVGQPQHF. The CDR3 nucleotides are TGTGCCTGGAGTGATCAGGCAGTCGGTCAGCCCCAGCATTTT.

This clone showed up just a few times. The CDR3 nucleotides are TGTGCCAGCAGTAGAGGAGAGACCCAGTACTTC. Its translation is CASSRGETQYF. The rearrangement uses TRBV11-3 and TRBJ2-5; D remains ambiguous. The CDR3 has 11 amino acids. Trimming removed 6 bases from V and 4 bases from J, with 6 bases in between. The germline V gene encodes CDR1 SGHNT and CDR2 YENEEA. Full variable domain (remainder filled in from reference TRBV11-3 and TRBJ2-5): EAGVVQSPRYKIIEKKQPVAFWCNPISGHNTLYWYLQNLGQGPELLIRYENEEAVDDSQLPKDRFSAERLKGVDSTLKIQPAELGDSAVYLCASSRGETQYFGPGTRLLVL.